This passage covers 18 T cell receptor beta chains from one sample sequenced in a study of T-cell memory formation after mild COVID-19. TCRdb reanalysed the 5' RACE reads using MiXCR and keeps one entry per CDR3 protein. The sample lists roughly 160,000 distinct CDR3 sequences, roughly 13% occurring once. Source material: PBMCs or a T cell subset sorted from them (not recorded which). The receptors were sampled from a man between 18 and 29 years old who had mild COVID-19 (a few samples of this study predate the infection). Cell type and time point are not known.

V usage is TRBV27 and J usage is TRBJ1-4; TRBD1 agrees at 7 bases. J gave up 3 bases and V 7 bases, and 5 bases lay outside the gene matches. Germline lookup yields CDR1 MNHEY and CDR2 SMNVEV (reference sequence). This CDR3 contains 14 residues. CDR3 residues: CASTPGTANEKLFF. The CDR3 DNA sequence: TGTGCCAGCACTCCGGGGACAGCTAATGAAAAACTGTTTTTT.

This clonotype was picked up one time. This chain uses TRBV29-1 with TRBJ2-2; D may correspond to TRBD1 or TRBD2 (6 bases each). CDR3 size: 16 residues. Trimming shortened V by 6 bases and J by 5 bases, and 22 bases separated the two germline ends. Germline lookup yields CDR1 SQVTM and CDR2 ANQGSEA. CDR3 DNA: TGCAGCGTCGGGGGCCAGGGGTTGAGTAGAACCGGGGAGCTGTTTTTT. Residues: CSVGGQGLSRTGELFF.

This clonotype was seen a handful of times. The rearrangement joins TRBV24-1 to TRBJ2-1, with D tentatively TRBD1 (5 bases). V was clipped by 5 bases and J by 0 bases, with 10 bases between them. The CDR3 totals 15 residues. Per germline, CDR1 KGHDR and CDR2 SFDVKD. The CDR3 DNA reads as TGTGCCACCAGTGTAGACAGAGGCTCCTACAATGAGCAGTTCTTC. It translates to CATSVDRGSYNEQFF.

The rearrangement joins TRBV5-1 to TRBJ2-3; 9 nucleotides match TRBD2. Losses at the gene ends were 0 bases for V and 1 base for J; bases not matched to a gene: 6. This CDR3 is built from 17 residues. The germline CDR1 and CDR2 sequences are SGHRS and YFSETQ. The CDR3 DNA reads TGCGCCAGCAGCTTGGATGGGGCTAGCGGGGGCACAGATACGCAGTATTTT. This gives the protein CASSLDGASGGTDTQYF.

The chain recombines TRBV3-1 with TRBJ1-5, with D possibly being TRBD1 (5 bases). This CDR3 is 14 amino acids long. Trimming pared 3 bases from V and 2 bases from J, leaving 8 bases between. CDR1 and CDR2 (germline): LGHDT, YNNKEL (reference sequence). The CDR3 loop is CASSHRVGNQPQHF. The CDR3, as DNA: TGTGCCAGCAGCCACAGGGTTGGCAATCAGCCCCAGCATTTT.

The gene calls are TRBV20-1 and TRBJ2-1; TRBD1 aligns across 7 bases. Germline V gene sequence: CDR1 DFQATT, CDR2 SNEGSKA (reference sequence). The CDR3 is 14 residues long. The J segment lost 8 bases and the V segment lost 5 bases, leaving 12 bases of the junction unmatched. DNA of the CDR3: TGCAGTGCTTCCCTCGGGACAGTTGTACATGAGCAGTTCTTC. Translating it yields CSASLGTVVHEQFF.

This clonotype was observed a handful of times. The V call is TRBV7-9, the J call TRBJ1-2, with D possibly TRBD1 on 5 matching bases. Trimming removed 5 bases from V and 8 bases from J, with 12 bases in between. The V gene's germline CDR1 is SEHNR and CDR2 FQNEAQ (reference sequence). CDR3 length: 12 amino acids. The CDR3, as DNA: TGTGCCAGCAGCCCCAGGGTTTACGGCTACACCTTC. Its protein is CASSPRVYGYTF.

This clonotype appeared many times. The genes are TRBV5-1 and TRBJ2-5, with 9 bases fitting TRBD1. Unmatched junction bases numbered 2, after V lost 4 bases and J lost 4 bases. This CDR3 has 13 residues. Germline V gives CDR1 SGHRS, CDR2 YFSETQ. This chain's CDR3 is CASSRGQGETQYF. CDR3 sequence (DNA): TGCGCCAGCAGCCGGGGACAGGGAGAGACCCAGTACTTC.

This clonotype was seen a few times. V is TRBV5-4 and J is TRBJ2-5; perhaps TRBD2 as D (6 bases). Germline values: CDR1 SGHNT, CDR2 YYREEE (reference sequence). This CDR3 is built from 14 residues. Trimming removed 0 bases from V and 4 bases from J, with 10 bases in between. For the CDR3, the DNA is TGTGCCAGCAGCTTGGGATTAGCGGCAGAGACCCAGTACTTC. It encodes CASSLGLAAETQYF.

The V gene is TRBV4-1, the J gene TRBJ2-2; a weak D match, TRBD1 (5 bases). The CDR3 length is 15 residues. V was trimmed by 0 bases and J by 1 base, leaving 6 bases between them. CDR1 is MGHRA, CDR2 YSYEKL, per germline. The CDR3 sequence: CASSQDQGNTGELFF. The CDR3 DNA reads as TGCGCCAGCAGCCAAGACCAGGGGAACACCGGGGAGCTGTTTTTT.

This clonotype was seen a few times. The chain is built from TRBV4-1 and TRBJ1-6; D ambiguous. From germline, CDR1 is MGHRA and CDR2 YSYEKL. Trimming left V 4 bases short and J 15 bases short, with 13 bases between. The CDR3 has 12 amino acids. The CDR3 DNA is TGCGCCAGCAGCCCGGACGGTAAACTCCTCCACTTT. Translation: CASSPDGKLLHF.

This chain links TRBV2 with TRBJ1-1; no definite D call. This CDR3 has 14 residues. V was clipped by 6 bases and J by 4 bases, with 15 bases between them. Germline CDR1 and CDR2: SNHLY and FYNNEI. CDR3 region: CASRGNAGSTEAFF. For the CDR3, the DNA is TGTGCCAGCAGGGGGAACGCGGGGAGCACTGAAGCTTTCTTT.

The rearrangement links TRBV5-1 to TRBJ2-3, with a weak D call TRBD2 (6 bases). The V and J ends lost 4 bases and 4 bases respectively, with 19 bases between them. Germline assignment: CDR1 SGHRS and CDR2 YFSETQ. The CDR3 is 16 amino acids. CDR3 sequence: CASSPGLFGGSDTQYF. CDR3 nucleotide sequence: TGCGCCAGCAGCCCTGGACTCTTTGGAGGGTCAGATACGCAGTATTTT.

The CDR3 bases are TGCGCCAGCAGCCCGGGACCCTCGGGCAATCAGCCCCAGCATTTT. Translation gives CASSPGPSGNQPQHF. The V call is TRBV10-2, the J call TRBJ1-5; D possibly corresponds to TRBD1 (5 bases). V was shortened by 6 bases and J by 2 bases, with 14 bases between the two germline ends. Germline V gene lookup returns CDR1 WSHSY and CDR2 SAAADI. The CDR3 is 15 residues long.

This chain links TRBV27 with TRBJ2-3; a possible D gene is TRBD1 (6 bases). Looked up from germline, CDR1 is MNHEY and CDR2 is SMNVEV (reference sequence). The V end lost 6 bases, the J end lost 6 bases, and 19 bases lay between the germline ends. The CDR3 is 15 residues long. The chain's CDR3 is CASSLRGSGGDTQYF. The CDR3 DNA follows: TGTGCCAGCAGCCTCAGGGGCTCCGGAGGTGATACGCAGTATTTT.

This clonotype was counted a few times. CDR3: CSVSQGAWGYTF. Here the CDR3 DNA reads TGCAGCGTTTCACAGGGGGCGTGGGGCTACACCTTC. The chain combines TRBV29-1 with TRBJ1-2, with TRBD1 matching over 9 bases. V was clipped by 5 bases and J by 8 bases; unmatched bases: 6. CDR3 size: 12 residues. The germline gives CDR1 SQVTM, CDR2 ANQGSEA.

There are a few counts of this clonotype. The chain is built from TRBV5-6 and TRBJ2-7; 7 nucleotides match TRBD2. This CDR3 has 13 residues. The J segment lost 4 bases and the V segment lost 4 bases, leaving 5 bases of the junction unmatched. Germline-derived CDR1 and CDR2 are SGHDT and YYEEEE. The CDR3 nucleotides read TGTGCCAGCAGCCCCTCGGGAGGATACGAGCAGTACGTC. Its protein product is CASSPSGGYEQYV.

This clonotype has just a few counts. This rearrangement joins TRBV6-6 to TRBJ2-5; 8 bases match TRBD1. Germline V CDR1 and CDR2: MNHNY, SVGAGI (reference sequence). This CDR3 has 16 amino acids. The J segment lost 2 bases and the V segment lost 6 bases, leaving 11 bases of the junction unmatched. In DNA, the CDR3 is TGTGCCAGCAGCTCGTGGACAGGGAGAACGCAAGAGACCCAGTACTTC. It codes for CASSSWTGRTQETQYF.